The sample holds many counts of the clone carrying this TCR beta chain. Its antigen is still unknown. The data derive from a study of regulatory T cells in long-lasting Graves disease. Study in general: Persistence in Graves' disease required over 5 years of antithyroid drugs plus positive TSH receptor antibodies.

Building of the TCR beta libraries involved iRepertoire HTBI primers and Arm-PCR of CDR3 regions. TCRdb passed the multiplex PCR reads through MiXCR, listing each CDR3 protein once. This table has a few hundred thousand distinct CDR3 sequences, less than 25% appearing once. The CDR3 sequence is 12 residues long. V gave up 3 bases and J gave up 5 bases, with 8 bases separating them. Germline loops: CDR1 MDHEN, CDR2 SYDVKM. Stated time point: persistent/refractory GD, antithyroid drugs over 5 years with positive TRAb. Construction of the TCR library relied on RNA isolated from PBMCs. Study outcomes and limitations: Persistent disease favored TRBV28, TRBJ1-2 and TRBJ2-5.

Here the sequenced sample was peripheral blood mononuclear cells (PBMCs), taken when the disease was refractory, from a patient treated with antithyroid drugs. The TCR comes from a female donor with Graves disease. The chain joins TRBV28 to TRBJ2-7, with unresolved D. CDR3 loop: CASSLTRNEQYF. CDR3 nucleotides: TGTGCCAGCAGTTTGACACGAAACGAGCAGTACTTC.